This T cell receptor (beta chain) was captured in a study of blood T cell repertoires in COVID-19. On the study more broadly: Sources were T cells, B-cell-depleted T cells, or PBMCs; the material itself was cDNA or gDNA.

The table came from immunoSEQ multiplex PCR; TCRdb's copy has only in-frame clones and leaves some out. The sample lists hundreds of thousands of clones, more than 75% occurring once. The sequencing sample was made of peripheral blood. The TCR was taken from a human donor in a cohort sampled during active COVID-19.

CDR3 coding DNA: TGTGCCAGCAGCGCTGGGACAGGGGGAGGTGAAAAACTGTTTTTT. This gives the protein CASSAGTGGGEKLFF. This chain uses TRBV2 with TRBJ1-4, with 11 bases fitting TRBD1. This CDR3 comprises 15 residues. Unmatched junction bases numbered 7, after V lost 6 bases and J lost 7 bases. Per the germline V gene, CDR1 is SNHLY and CDR2 is FYNNEI.